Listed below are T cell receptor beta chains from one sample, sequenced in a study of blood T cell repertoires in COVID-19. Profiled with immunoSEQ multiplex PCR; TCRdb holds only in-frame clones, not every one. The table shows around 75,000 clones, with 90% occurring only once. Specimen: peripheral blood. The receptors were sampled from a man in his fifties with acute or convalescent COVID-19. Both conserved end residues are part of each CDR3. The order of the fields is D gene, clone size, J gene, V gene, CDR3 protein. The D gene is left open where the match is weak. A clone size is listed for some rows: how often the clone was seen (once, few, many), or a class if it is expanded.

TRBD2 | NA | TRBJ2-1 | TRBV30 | CAWKGGETYNEQFF
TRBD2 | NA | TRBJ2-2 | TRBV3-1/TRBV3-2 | CASSQIAGGFTGELFF
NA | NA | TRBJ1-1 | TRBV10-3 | CAISEYGQGYLNTEAFF
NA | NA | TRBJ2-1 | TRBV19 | CASKERAAGVTNEQFF
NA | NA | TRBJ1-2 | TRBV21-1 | CASRRRPIPHPTRGYTF
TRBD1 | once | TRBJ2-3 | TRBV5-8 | CASSLDRPGDTQYF
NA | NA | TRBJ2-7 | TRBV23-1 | CASSLRPGGLSSYEQYF
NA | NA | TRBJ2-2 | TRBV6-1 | CASSYRGTGELFF
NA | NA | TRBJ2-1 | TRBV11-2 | CASSLTGFSYNEQFF
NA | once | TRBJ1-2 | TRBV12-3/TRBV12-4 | CASSFGGFYGYTF
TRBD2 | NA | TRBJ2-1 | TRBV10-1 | CASSESVASGNEQFF
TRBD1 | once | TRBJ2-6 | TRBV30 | CACAGTGSFGANVLTF
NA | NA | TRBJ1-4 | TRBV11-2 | CASSLGRVAYSEKLFF
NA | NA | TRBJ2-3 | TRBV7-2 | CASSPQGPLLTDTQYF
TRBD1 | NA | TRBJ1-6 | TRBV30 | CAWGQDSSYNSPLHF
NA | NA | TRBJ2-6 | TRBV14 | CASSQDRQVAGANVLTF
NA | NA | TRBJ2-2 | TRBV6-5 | CASRTGHGGTGELFF
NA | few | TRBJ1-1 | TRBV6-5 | CASSRPYQGTEAFF
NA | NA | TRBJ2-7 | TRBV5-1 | CASSFMTNYEQYF
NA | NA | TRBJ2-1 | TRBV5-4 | CASSLALGANEQFF
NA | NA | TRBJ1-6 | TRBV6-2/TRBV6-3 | CASTPRDFGNSPLHF
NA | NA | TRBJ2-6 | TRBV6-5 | CANRAGGANVLTF
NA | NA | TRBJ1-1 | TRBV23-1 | CASSQSVGARNTEAFF
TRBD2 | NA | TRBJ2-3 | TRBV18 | CASSPPVGGIAVGTSGRVDTQYF
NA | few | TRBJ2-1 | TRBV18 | CASSPPPGIGYNEQFF
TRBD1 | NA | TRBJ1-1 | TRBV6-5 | CASRQGWENTEAFF
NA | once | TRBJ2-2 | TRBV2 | CASSGGLLNTGELFF
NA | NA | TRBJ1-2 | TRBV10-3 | CAISESRGTSSGYTF
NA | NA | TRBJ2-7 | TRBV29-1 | CSVDSPRGYEQYF
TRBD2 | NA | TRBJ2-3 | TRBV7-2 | CASSTGLARKTDTQYF
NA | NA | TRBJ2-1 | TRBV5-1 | CASSLGRGVNKPEGRAYNEQFF
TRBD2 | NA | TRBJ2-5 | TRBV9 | CASSPGGASGETQYF
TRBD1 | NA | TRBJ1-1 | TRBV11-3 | CASSRTGGTTEAFF
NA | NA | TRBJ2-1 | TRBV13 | CASSRRRLQSYNEQFF